This TCR beta chain was retrieved from a study of cytomegalovirus exposure and HLA in healthy donors. Study-level results: The investigators catalogued about 170 TCR beta chains as cytomegalovirus-associated. The tendency of first-cohort TCR clusters to co-occur in the 95 to 150 validation repertoires was the finding of a later analysis.

Profiled with immunoSEQ multiplex PCR; TCRdb holds only in-frame clones, not every one. The table includes some 260,000 clones, about 90% detected once. On this clone itself: Its specificity is not known.

The trim removed 10 bases at V and 6 bases at J, leaving 16 bases unmatched. The germline V gene has CDR1 LNHNV and CDR2 YYDKDF (reference sequence). The CDR3 runs to 15 residues. Sample: PBMCs. V usage is TRBV15 and J usage is TRBJ2-7; 9 bases agree with TRBD2. This TCR derives from a man younger than 35 in good health and CMV-seropositive. As DNA, the CDR3 is TGTGCCAACCCTTTCTCGCGGGAGGGCCGTCGCGAGCAGTACTTC. Its translation is CANPFSREGRREQYF. Full variable domain (remainder filled in from reference TRBV15 and TRBJ2-7): DAMVIQNPRYQVTQFGKPVTLSCSQTLNHNVMYWYQQKSSQAPKLLFHYYDKDFNNEADTPDNFQSRRPNTSFCFLDIRSPGLGDTAMYLCANPFSREGRREQYFGPGTRLTVT.